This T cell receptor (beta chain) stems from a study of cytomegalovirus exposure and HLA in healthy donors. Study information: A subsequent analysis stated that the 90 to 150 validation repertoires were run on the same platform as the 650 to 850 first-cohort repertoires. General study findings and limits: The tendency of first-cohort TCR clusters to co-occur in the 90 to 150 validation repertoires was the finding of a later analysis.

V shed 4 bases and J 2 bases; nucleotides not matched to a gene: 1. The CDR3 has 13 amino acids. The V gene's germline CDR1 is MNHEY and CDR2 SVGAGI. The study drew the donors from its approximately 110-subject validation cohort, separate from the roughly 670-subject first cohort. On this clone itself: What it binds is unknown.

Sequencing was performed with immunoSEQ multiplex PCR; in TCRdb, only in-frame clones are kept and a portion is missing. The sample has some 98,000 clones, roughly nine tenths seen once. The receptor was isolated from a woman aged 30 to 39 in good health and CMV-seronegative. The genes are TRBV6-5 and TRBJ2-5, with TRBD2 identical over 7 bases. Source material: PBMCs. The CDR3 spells CASSSSGQETQYF. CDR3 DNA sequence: TGTGCCAGCAGTTCTAGCGGACAAGAGACCCAGTACTTC.